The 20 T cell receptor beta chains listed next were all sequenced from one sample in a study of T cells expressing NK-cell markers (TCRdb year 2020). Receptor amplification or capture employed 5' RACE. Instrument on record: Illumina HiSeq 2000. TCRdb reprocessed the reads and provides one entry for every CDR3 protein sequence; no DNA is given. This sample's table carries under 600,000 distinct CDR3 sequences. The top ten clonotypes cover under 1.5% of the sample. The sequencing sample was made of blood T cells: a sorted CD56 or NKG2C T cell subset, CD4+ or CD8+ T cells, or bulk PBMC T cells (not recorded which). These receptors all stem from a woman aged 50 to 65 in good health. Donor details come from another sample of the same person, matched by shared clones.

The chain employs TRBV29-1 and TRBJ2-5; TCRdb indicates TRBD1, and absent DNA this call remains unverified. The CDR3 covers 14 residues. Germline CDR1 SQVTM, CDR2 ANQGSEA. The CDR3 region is CSVTGQGRQETQYF.

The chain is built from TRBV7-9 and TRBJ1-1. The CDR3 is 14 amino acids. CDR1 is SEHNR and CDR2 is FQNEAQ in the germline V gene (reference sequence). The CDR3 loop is CASTPEGRNTEAFF.

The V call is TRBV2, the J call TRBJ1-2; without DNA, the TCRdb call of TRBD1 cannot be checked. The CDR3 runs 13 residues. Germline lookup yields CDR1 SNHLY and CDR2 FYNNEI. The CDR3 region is CASSESLTYGYTF.

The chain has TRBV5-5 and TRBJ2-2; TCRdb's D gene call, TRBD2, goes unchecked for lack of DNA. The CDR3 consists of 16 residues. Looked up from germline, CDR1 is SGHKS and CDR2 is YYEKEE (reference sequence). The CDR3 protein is CASSPTGLLNTGELFF.

The CDR3 loop reads CASSIGLAVGGREQFF. The rearrangement links TRBV6-5 to TRBJ2-1; TCRdb's D call, TRBD2, is unchecked because there is no DNA. CDR1 is MNHEY and CDR2 is SVGAGI in the germline V gene. CDR3 length: 16 amino acids.

The CDR3 loop is CASSEWTGNNEQFF. The chain uses TRBV2 and TRBJ2-1; the D gene TCRdb calls, TRBD1, cannot be checked with no DNA. The CDR3 contains 14 residues. CDR1 SNHLY and CDR2 FYNNEI come from the germline V gene.

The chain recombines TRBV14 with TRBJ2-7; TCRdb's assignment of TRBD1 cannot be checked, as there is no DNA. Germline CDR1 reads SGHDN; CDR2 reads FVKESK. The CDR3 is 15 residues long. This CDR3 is CASSHPGTVPYEQYF.

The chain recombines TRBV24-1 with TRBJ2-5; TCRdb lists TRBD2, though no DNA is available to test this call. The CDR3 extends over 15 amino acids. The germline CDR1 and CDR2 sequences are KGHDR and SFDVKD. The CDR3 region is CATSDPSTSAETQYF.

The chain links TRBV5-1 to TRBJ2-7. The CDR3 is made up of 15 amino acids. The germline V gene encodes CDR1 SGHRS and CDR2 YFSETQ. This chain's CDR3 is CASSLGSLMPYEQYF.

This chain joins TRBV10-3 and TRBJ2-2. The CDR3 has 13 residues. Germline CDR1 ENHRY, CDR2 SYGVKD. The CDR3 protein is CAISLDEAGELFF.

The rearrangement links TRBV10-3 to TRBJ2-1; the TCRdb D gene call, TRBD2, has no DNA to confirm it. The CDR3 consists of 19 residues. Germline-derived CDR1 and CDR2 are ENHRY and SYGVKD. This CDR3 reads CAISESSTGGSGSWNEQFF.

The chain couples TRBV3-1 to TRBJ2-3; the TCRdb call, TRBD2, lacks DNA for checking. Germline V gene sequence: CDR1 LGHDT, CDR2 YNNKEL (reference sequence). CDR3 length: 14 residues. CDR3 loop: CASSQASGVDTQYF.

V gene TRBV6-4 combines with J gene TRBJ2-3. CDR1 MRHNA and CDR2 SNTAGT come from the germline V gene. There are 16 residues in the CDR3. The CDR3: CASSGRLVRITDTQYF.

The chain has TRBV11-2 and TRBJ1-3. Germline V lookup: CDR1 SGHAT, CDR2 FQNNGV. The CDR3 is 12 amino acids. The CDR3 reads CASSPSRNTIYF.

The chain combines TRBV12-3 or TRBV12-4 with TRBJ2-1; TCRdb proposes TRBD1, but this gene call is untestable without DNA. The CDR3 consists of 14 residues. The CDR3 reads CASETKWGGNEQFF.

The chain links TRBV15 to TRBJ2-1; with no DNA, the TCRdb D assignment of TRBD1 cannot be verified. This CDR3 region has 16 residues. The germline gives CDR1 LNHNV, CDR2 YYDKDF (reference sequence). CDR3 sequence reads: CATRKGGLNSYNEQFF.

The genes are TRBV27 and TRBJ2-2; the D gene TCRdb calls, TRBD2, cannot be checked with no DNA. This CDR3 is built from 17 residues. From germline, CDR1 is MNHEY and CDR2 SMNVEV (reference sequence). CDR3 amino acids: CASSLRLAGGIDGELFF.

The CDR3 reads CASSFQAVTTNEKLFF. The chain recombines TRBV7-2 with TRBJ1-4. The CDR3 consists of 16 residues. Germline CDR1 is SGHTA and CDR2 is FQGNSA.

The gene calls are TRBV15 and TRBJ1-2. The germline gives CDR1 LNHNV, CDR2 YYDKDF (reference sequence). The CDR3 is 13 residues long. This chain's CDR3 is CATSANGIDGYTF.

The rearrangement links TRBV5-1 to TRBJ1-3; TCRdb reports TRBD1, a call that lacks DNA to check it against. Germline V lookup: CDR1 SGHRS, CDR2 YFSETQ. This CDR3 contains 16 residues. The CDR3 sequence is CASSFTGTGYGNTIYF.